Each of the 11 T cell receptor beta chains below was sequenced from the same sample in a study of blood T cell repertoires in COVID-19. The method was immunoSEQ multiplex PCR; TCRdb's version includes in-frame clones alone and lacks a portion of them. The data show about 180,000 clones, approximately 80% seen once. The sequencing input was PBMCs or T cells enriched from blood (not recorded which). The source of these receptors is a man aged 55 to 70 who had been exposed to COVID-19.

A single count supports this clone. V is TRBV5-1 and J is TRBJ2-3; tentative D call: TRBD2 (5 bases). Trimming stripped 5 bases from V and 6 bases from J, with 13 bases between. This CDR3 comprises 13 residues. Germline values: CDR1 SGHRS, CDR2 YFSETQ. For the CDR3, the DNA is TGCGCCAGCAGACTAGTAGCTGAGGATACGCAGTATTTT. Protein: CASRLVAEDTQYF.

The CDR3 sequence: CASSYGGVSEAFF. CDR3 bases: TGTGCCAGCAGCTACGGGGGGGTTTCTGAAGCTTTCTTT. This chain connects TRBV7-8 to TRBJ1-1, with D possibly TRBD1 on 5 matching bases. The CDR3 contains 13 residues. CDR1 is SGHVS and CDR2 is FQNEAQ in the germline V gene. The V and J ends lost 4 bases and 6 bases respectively, with 12 bases between them.

This sequence joins TRBV29-1 and TRBJ1-4; TRBD1 agrees at 7 bases. CDR3 length equals 13 residues. Germline loops: CDR1 SQVTM, CDR2 ANQGSEA. V shed 3 bases and J 7 bases; nucleotides not matched to a gene: 5. CDR3 in amino acids: CSVDTGAAEKLFF. CDR3 bases: TGCAGCGTTGATACAGGGGCGGCTGAAAAACTGTTTTTT.

The chain joins TRBV3-1 (or the pseudogene TRBV3-2) to TRBJ2-1; 10 nucleotides agree with TRBD2. Germline assignment: CDR1 LGHDT and CDR2 YNNKEL (reference sequence). Trimming at V came to 4 bases and at J to 15 bases, leaving 9 bases not matched to a gene. The CDR3 is made up of 13 amino acids. The CDR3 DNA reads TGTGCCAGCAGCCCTTGGCTAGCGGGAGAACTGTTCTTC. This translates into CASSPWLAGELFF.

The genes are TRBV21-1 and TRBJ2-5; no check of the table's D call, TRBD1, against the DNA was made. TRBV21-1 is a pseudogene segment. The CDR3 length is 17 residues. CDR3 sequence reads: CASSKEACGQGPETQYF. CDR3 in DNA: TGTGCCAGCAGCAAAGAAGCCTGTGGACAGGGGCCAGAGACCCAGTACTTC.

This clone has more than one count but fewer than ten. The gene calls are TRBV7-3 and TRBJ2-3; no clear D. This CDR3 contains 15 residues. CDR1 and CDR2 (germline): SGHTA, FQGTGA. Trimming left V 1 base short and J 4 bases short, with 12 bases between. CDR3: CASSLNPVPSDTQYF. The CDR3 nucleotides are TGTGCCAGCAGCTTAAATCCAGTCCCCTCAGATACGCAGTATTTT. Full variable domain (rest looked up from reference TRBV7-3 and TRBJ2-3): GAGVSQTPSNKVTEKGKYVELRCDPISGHTALYWYRQSLGQGPEFLIYFQGTGAADDSGLPNDRFFAVRPEGSVSTLKIQRTERGDSAVYLCASSLNPVPSDTQYFGPGTRLTVL.

The chain joins TRBV19 to TRBJ1-5, with D maybe TRBD1 (5 bases). CDR1 LNHDA and CDR2 SQIVND come from the germline V gene (reference sequence). Deletions cut 9 bases from V and 9 bases from J, with 24 bases between. This CDR3 is built from 15 residues. CDR3: CASRMGGASLGPQHF. Here the CDR3 DNA reads TGTGCCAGCCGGATGGGAGGGGCGTCATTGGGGCCCCAGCATTTT.

The chain combines TRBV19 with TRBJ2-1; 9 positions match TRBD2. Germline V CDR1 and CDR2: LNHDA, SQIVND (reference sequence). The junction had 8 bases not matched to a gene; V was cut back by 8 bases and J by 6 bases. This CDR3 is 14 amino acids long. CDR3 region: CASGPGLAINEQFF. Written as DNA, the CDR3 is TGTGCCAGTGGACCGGGACTAGCCATCAATGAGCAGTTCTTC.

This clone was recorded only once. The chain is built from TRBV6-5 and TRBJ1-3, with D possibly being TRBD1 (5 bases). V gave up 5 bases and J gave up 4 bases, with 15 bases separating them. Germline V gene data show CDR1 as MNHEY and CDR2 as SVGAGI. This CDR3 has 15 residues. The CDR3 region has the DNA TGTGCCAGCAGTCGGGGGTGGTTAGAAGGAAACACCATATATTTT. This encodes CASSRGWLEGNTIYF.

The genes are TRBV2 and TRBJ2-1, with a weak D call TRBD1 (5 bases). V lost 0 bases and J 0 bases, leaving 6 bases between the germline ends. The CDR3 runs to 15 residues. Germline loops: CDR1 SNHLY, CDR2 FYNNEI. The CDR3 is CASSEAGLSYNEQFF. DNA for the CDR3: TGTGCCAGCAGTGAAGCGGGGCTCTCCTACAATGAGCAGTTCTTC.

The chain links TRBV4-1 to TRBJ1-3; 10 nucleotides line up with TRBD1. V was pared by 3 bases and J by 4 bases, with 6 bases of the junction left unmatched. Germline V gene data show CDR1 as MGHRA and CDR2 as YSYEKL. The CDR3 runs to 16 residues. CDR3 sequence reads: CASSQEDRGTGNTIYF. Here the CDR3 DNA reads TGCGCCAGCAGCCAGGAGGACAGGGGGACCGGAAACACCATATATTTT.